The present TCR beta chain was sequenced within a study of blood T cell repertoires in COVID-19. Study-wide background: Collection of acute and convalescent COVID-19 samples took place in the United States, Italy and Spain. PBMCs, B-cell-depleted T cells, or T cells were the source of the cDNA or gDNA that made up the material.

Libraries were prepared by immunoSEQ multiplex PCR; TCRdb keeps only in-frame clonotypes and omits some of them. In the table there are about 68,000 clones, approximately 84% of which are singletons. CDR3 length equals 14 residues. The germline V and J ends were trimmed by 0 bases and 7 bases, with 7 bases remaining between them. From germline, CDR1 is SNHLY and CDR2 FYNNEI. The specimen was peripheral blood. The receptor was isolated from a man aged 50 or older with active COVID-19. The V call is TRBV2, the J call TRBJ1-6; D ambiguous. CDR3 DNA sequence: TGTGCCAGCAGTGAAGCGGCCAGAAATTCACCCCTCCACTTT. Translated: CASSEAARNSPLHF.